The clone carrying this T cell receptor beta chain was picked up a small number of times. What it recognizes is unknown. TCRbeta library preparation incorporated unique molecular identifiers. In TCRdb, the PCR reads were re-called with MiXCR into one record per CDR3 protein. Of 45,000 to 55,000 distinct CDR3 sequences in the sample, about 10% were seen once. The record originates from a study of T-cell reconstitution after alpha-beta-depleted transplantation in children. CDR1 is MGHRA and CDR2 is YSYEKL in the germline V gene. V lost 2 bases and J lost 8; bases outside the gene matches: 18. The CDR3 runs 19 residues. Whole-study results and caveats: It was surviving recipient T cells and thymic progenitors that gave some patients high TCRbeta diversity at day 60.

The input for sequencing was PBMCs, mostly from graft donor cells, taken 60 days after TCRalphabeta/CD19-depleted stem cell transplant. This receptor was taken from a male patient between 2 and 15 years old who had a stem cell transplant for chronic granulomatous disease, so the T cells may come from the graft donor. The chain carries TRBV4-1 and TRBJ2-1, with TRBD2 matching 10 bases. CDR3 bases: TGCGCCAGCAGCCAAAGAGAAGAGCTAGCGGGAGACCGGCGCGATGAGCAGTTCTTC. Protein sequence: CASSQREELAGDRRDEQFF.